The 6 T cell receptor beta chains given below trace back to one sample, sequenced in a study of blood T cell repertoires in COVID-19. Profiled with immunoSEQ multiplex PCR; TCRdb holds only in-frame clones, not every one. Of approximately 500,000 clones listed, approximately 87% were seen once; the top ten hold roughly 1.9%. The sample was PBMCs or T cells enriched from blood (not recorded which). All receptors come from a woman between 35 and 50 years old who had recovered from COVID-19.

The V and J genes are TRBV7-2 and TRBJ2-7; 9 bases align to TRBD1. Germline CDR1 reads SGHTA; CDR2 reads FQGNSA. This CDR3 contains 16 residues. V shed 5 bases and J 6 bases; nucleotides not matched to a gene: 14. The CDR3 spells CASSVTTGTGLSEQYF. The DNA for the CDR3 is TGTGCCAGCAGCGTTACGACCGGGACAGGGCTCTCCGAGCAGTACTTC.

V is TRBV18 and J is TRBJ2-2; D may be TRBD1 (6 bases). V lost 1 base to trimming and J lost 1 base, with 10 bases between them. The V gene's germline CDR1 is KGHSH and CDR2 LQKENI. The CDR3 extends over 16 amino acids. The CDR3 DNA is TGTGCCAGCTCACCACAGGGGACAAAGAACACCGGGGAGCTGTTTTTT. It codes for CASSPQGTKNTGELFF. The full variable domain, in which reference TRBV18 and TRBJ2-2 provide the parts outside the CDR3, is NAGVMQNPRHLVRRRGQEARLRCSPMKGHSHVYWYRQLPEEGLKFMVYLQKENIIDESGMPKERFSAEFPKEGPSILRIQQVVRGDSAAYFCASSPQGTKNTGELFFGEGSRLTVL.

The chain employs TRBV19 and TRBJ1-3; 8 nucleotides line up with TRBD1. CDR1 is LNHDA, CDR2 SQIVND, per germline (reference sequence). The J segment lost 10 bases and the V segment lost 9 bases, leaving 11 bases of the junction unmatched. The CDR3 runs to 13 residues. This chain's CDR3 is CASRDRDRFTIYF. In DNA, the CDR3 is TGTGCCAGCAGAGACAGGGACAGGTTTACCATATATTTT.

The chain couples TRBV3-1 (or the pseudogene TRBV3-2) to TRBJ1-1; TRBD1 matches 7 bases. V dropped 3 bases and J dropped 7; count of bases not matched to a gene: 8. The CDR3 runs 14 residues. Per the germline V gene, CDR1 is LGHDT and CDR2 is YNNKEL (reference sequence). CDR3 amino acids: CASSQGQQSFEAFF. The CDR3 DNA sequence: TGTGCCAGCAGCCAGGGACAGCAGAGTTTTGAAGCTTTCTTT.

The rearrangement joins TRBV30 to TRBJ1-2; D might be TRBD1 (5 bases). This CDR3 has 15 residues. Germline V lookup: CDR1 GTSNPN, CDR2 SVGIG (reference sequence). V was shortened by 3 bases and J by 7 bases, with 21 bases between the two germline ends. CDR3 region: CAWRPMEGRAGGYTF. The DNA of the CDR3 is TGTGCCTGGAGACCAATGGAGGGGAGGGCAGGTGGCTACACCTTC.

J is TRBJ2-3 and V is TRBV4-3; 10 bases match TRBD2. This CDR3 is 17 amino acids long. Germline-derived CDR1 and CDR2 are LGHNA and YSLEER. J gave up 1 base and V 0 bases, and 4 bases lay outside the gene matches. The DNA of the CDR3 is TGCGCCAGCAGCCAAGATGGCCTAGCGGGGGGCACAGATACGCAGTATTTT. It yields the protein CASSQDGLAGGTDTQYF.